Each of the 25 T cell receptor beta chains below was sequenced from the same sample in a study of response to subunit inactivated influenza vaccine. TCRdb used MiXCR to reprocess the RT-PCR reads, holding one entry per CDR3 protein. This table has more than 500,000 distinct CDR3 sequences, about 11% appearing once. These sequences were also reported in another study, on T cells expressing NK-cell markers. Turning to that study: 5'RACE template switching with UMIs generated TCR beta cDNA.

Sequenced here: PBMCs from blood, sampled on the day of vaccination. The source of these receptors is a man in his forties or fifties who received an inactivated influenza vaccine.

The sample holds many counts of this clonotype. This sequence joins TRBV7-2 and TRBJ2-7; perhaps TRBD1 as D (6 bases). Trimming removed 2 bases from V and 3 bases from J, with 11 bases in between. This CDR3 has 14 residues. The germline V gene encodes CDR1 SGHTA and CDR2 FQGNSA. This CDR3 is CASSLNPQGYEQYF. As DNA, the CDR3 is TGTGCCAGCAGCTTAAACCCACAGGGCTACGAGCAGTACTTC.

The chain joins TRBV3-1 to TRBJ2-4; 15 nucleotides match TRBD2. CDR1 LGHDT and CDR2 YNNKEL come from the germline V gene (reference sequence). J lost 1 base, V lost 4 bases, and 5 bases had no gene match. CDR3 length: 18 amino acids. Here the CDR3 DNA reads TGTGCCAGCAGCCTCGGGACTAGCGGGGGGATGGCCAAAAACATTCAGTACTTC. Translation gives CASSLGTSGGMAKNIQYF.

V gene TRBV4-2 combines with J gene TRBJ2-7; D gene unclear. CDR3 length: 15 residues. CDR1 is LGHNA and CDR2 is YNFKEQ in the germline V gene. V was trimmed by 1 base and J by 0 bases, leaving 10 bases between them. The CDR3: CASSQVQKSSYEQYF. CDR3 coding DNA: TGTGCCAGCAGCCAAGTGCAGAAAAGCTCCTACGAGCAGTACTTC.

This clonotype was seen at least ten times. The chain is built from TRBV5-1 and TRBJ2-2; 8 bases align to TRBD2. The CDR3 has 15 amino acids. V was clipped by 2 bases and J by 1 base; unmatched bases: 1. Germline V gene data show CDR1 as SGHRS and CDR2 as YFSETQ. For the CDR3, the DNA is TGCGCCAGCAGCTTAAGCGGGAGGAACACCGGGGAGCTGTTTTTT. This translates into CASSLSGRNTGELFF. Drawing the rest from reference TRBV5-1 and TRBJ2-2, the complete variable domain is KAGVTQTPRYLIKTRGQQVTLSCSPISGHRSVSWYQQTPGQGLQFLFEYFSETQRNKGNFPGRFSGRQFSNSRSEMNVSTLELGDSALYLCASSLSGRNTGELFFGEGSRLTVL.

The gene calls are TRBV6-2 or TRBV6-3 and TRBJ2-1; TRBD1 agrees at 10 bases. The CDR3 is made up of 17 amino acids. Losses at the gene ends were 5 bases for V and 7 bases for J; bases not matched to a gene: 14. The V gene's germline CDR1 is MNHEY and CDR2 SVGEGT. The CDR3 nucleotides are TGTGCCAGCAGTCAATACCCTCGGACAGGGGGTCTGAATGAGCAGTTCTTC. It translates to CASSQYPRTGGLNEQFF.

This clonotype was seen ten or more times. V and J are TRBV5-6 and TRBJ2-6; D gene ambiguous. This CDR3 spans 19 amino acids. Germline-derived CDR1 and CDR2 are SGHDT and YYEEEE. V was clipped by 3 bases and J by 0 bases, with 19 bases between them. The CDR3 DNA sequence: TGTGCCAGCAGCTCCGATGCCCAGATCCTCTTCTCTGGGGCCAACGTCCTGACTTTC. Its protein product is CASSSDAQILFSGANVLTF.

About this clonotype itself: Relative to the germline gene, one junction end is altered; a read error may explain this. The CDR3 DNA reads as TGTGCCAGCAGCGTCGGACTAGCCATGAACACCGGGGGGCTGTTTTTT. This gives the protein CASSVGLAMNTGGLFF. V usage is TRBV9 and J usage is TRBJ2-2; 8 bases line up with TRBD2. Germline CDR1 is SGDLS and CDR2 is YYNGEE. The length of the CDR3 is 16 residues. Variable domain in full (rest from reference TRBV9 and TRBJ2-2): DSGVTQTPKHLITATGQRVTLRCSPRSGDLSVYWYQQSLDQGLQFLIQYYNGEERAKGNILERFSAQQFPDLHSELNLSSLELGDSALYFCASSVGLAMNTGGLFFGEGSRLTVL.

This clonotype was picked up many times. The rearrangement uses TRBV18 and TRBJ2-1, with D perhaps TRBD1 or TRBD2 (6 bases each). The CDR3 extends over 13 amino acids. Trimming cost V 3 bases and J 9 bases, with 12 bases left between them. CDR1 is KGHSH and CDR2 is LQKENI in the germline V gene. CDR3: CASSPYRGAEQFF. In DNA form, the CDR3 reads TGTGCCAGCTCACCTTATAGGGGGGCTGAGCAGTTCTTC.

This chain joins TRBV20-1 and TRBJ1-3; a possible D gene is TRBD1 (6 bases). Per germline, CDR1 DFQATT and CDR2 SNEGSKA (reference sequence). The CDR3 runs to 16 residues. Trimming took 6 bases from V and 0 from J, leaving 18 bases between them. This CDR3 is CSARTGTLISGNTIYF. The DNA of the CDR3 is TGCAGTGCCAGGACCGGGACATTAATCTCTGGAAACACCATATATTTT.

The sample holds a few counts of this clonotype. This chain uses TRBV6-2 or TRBV6-3 with TRBJ2-2; TRBD1 or TRBD2 may be the D gene (6 bases each). The germline V gene encodes CDR1 MNHEY and CDR2 SVGEGT. V was trimmed by 5 bases and J by 5 bases, leaving 24 bases between them. The CDR3 has 18 residues. DNA of the CDR3: TGTGCCAGCAGTGATCGGCCAGGGGCACGTCGGGGGACCGGGGAGCTGTTTTTT. Translating gives CASSDRPGARRGTGELFF.

The rearrangement uses TRBV12-3 or TRBV12-4 and TRBJ2-7; D is ambiguous. Trimming took 1 base from V and 6 from J, leaving 16 bases between them. This CDR3 comprises 15 residues. The CDR3 DNA sequence: TGTGCCAGCAGTTTAGGTGGGTTCTCCCCCCTCGAGCAGTACTTC. It encodes CASSLGGFSPLEQYF.

This clonotype was observed at least ten times. CDR3 residues: CASSLDAGALGVYF. The CDR3 DNA reads as TGTGCCAGCAGCTTAGATGCCGGGGCTCTAGGGGTGTATTTT. The rearrangement links TRBV11-2 to TRBJ2-3; either TRBD1 or TRBD2 may fit D (5 bases each). Germline values: CDR1 SGHAT, CDR2 FQNNGV. The length of the CDR3 is 14 residues. V was pared by 0 bases and J by 14 bases, with 18 bases between.

V gene TRBV7-9 combines with J gene TRBJ2-5, with TRBD1 matching 8 bases. Germline V gene sequence: CDR1 SEHNR, CDR2 FQNEAQ (reference sequence). CDR3 length: 14 amino acids. V trimming: 8 bases; J trimming: 5 bases; junction bases outside the gene matches: 10. The DNA for the CDR3 is TGTGCCAGCTCCCAACCGACAGGGGTGGAGACCCAGTACTTC. This translates into CASSQPTGVETQYF.

CDR3 sequence (DNA): TGCAGTGCTAGAGGACAGACTAACTATGGCTACACCTTC. It is translated as CSARGQTNYGYTF. The V gene is TRBV20-1, the J gene TRBJ1-2, with D possibly TRBD1 on 5 matching bases. Looked up from germline, CDR1 is DFQATT and CDR2 is SNEGSKA (reference sequence). Trimming pared 1 base from V and 0 bases from J, leaving 6 bases between. This CDR3 contains 13 residues.

The CDR3, as DNA: TGTGCCAGCAGCTTAACACATTTAGAGACCCAGTACTTC. Its protein product is CASSLTHLETQYF. The chain is built from TRBV7-2 and TRBJ2-5, with D uncertain. This CDR3 has 13 residues. Germline CDR1 and CDR2: SGHTA and FQGNSA. V lost 2 bases and J 4 bases, leaving 8 bases between the germline ends.

This clonotype was recorded at least ten times. The chain joins TRBV12-3 or TRBV12-4 to TRBJ2-1; 14 bases line up with TRBD2. This CDR3 is 15 amino acids long. Trimming at V came to 5 bases and at J to 7 bases, leaving 4 bases not matched to a gene. CDR3 residues: CASSVTSGGANEQFF. DNA of the CDR3: TGTGCCAGCAGTGTGACTAGCGGGGGGGCGAATGAGCAGTTCTTC.

The chain joins TRBV3-1 to TRBJ2-3; 7 positions match TRBD2. Trimming at V came to 0 bases and at J to 0 bases, leaving 6 bases not matched to a gene. The V gene's germline CDR1 is LGHDT and CDR2 YNNKEL (reference sequence). The CDR3 consists of 17 residues. Written as DNA, the CDR3 is TGTGCCAGCAGCCAAGAAGGGCGGGGGTCTAGCACAGATACGCAGTATTTT. Protein: CASSQEGRGSSTDTQYF.

The table lists this clonotype with a few counts. The V and J genes are TRBV12-3 or TRBV12-4 and TRBJ2-7; 12 bases are a match to TRBD2. The CDR3 length is 17 residues. V was clipped by 2 bases and J by 2 bases; unmatched bases: 7. The CDR3 nucleotides are TGTGCCAGCAGTTTACCTAGCGGGGGGGCGAGAGCCTACGAGCAGTACTTC. Its translation is CASSLPSGGARAYEQYF.

The rearrangement joins TRBV20-1 to TRBJ2-7; 7 nucleotides align to TRBD2. There are 14 residues in the CDR3. Germline loops: CDR1 DFQATT, CDR2 SNEGSKA (reference sequence). V dropped 1 base and J dropped 0; count of bases not matched to a gene: 3. The CDR3 sequence: CSARASGVSYEQYF. CDR3 coding DNA: TGCAGTGCTAGAGCCAGCGGGGTCTCCTACGAGCAGTACTTC.

This clonotype has a count of ten or more. This sequence joins TRBV12-3 or TRBV12-4 and TRBJ1-1; D call uncertain. V lost 5 bases, J lost 5 bases, and 12 bases lay in between. This CDR3 region has 13 residues. The CDR3 DNA reads as TGTGCCAGCAGTCCGTCCTCGGGGACTGAAGCTTTCTTT. This codes for CASSPSSGTEAFF.

This chain joins TRBV6-5 and TRBJ2-5; D not resolved. The length of the CDR3 is 15 residues. V was trimmed by 1 base and J by 4 bases, leaving 13 bases between them. CDR1 and CDR2 from the germline V gene are MNHEY and SVGAGI. The CDR3: CASSYYEPSLETQYF. The CDR3 DNA reads as TGTGCCAGCAGTTACTACGAACCCAGCTTAGAGACCCAGTACTTC.

This clonotype showed up many times. The genes are TRBV20-1 and TRBJ2-1; D unclear. CDR1 and CDR2 from the germline V gene are DFQATT and SNEGSKA (reference sequence). Trimming took 4 bases from V and 0 from J, leaving 7 bases between them. The CDR3 totals 13 residues. The CDR3 loop reads CSATSGSYNEQFF. DNA for the CDR3: TGCAGTGCTACCTCGGGCTCCTACAATGAGCAGTTCTTC.

This chain joins TRBV5-1 and TRBJ2-4; TRBD1 might be the D (5 bases). Germline V gene lookup returns CDR1 SGHRS and CDR2 YFSETQ. The V end lost 3 bases, the J end lost 8 bases, and 15 bases lay between the germline ends. This CDR3 region has 14 residues. CDR3 protein: CASSYWGRADIQYF. CDR3 bases: TGCGCCAGCAGCTATTGGGGCAGGGCAGACATTCAGTACTTC.

This chain links TRBV6-2 or TRBV6-3 with TRBJ2-7, with D unresolved. Germline CDR1 MNHEY, CDR2 SVGEGT. The CDR3 extends over 13 amino acids. The V and J ends lost 6 bases and 3 bases respectively, with 12 bases between them. The CDR3 DNA sequence: TGTGCCAGCAGGCACCAAATGGGCTACGAGCAGTACTTC. It translates to CASRHQMGYEQYF.

This clonotype was counted ten times or more. The chain couples TRBV12-3 or TRBV12-4 to TRBJ1-5; the D gene is possibly TRBD1 (5 bases). With 3 bases removed from V and 3 bases from J, the gap between germline ends came to 12 bases. CDR3 length: 15 amino acids. The CDR3 region is CASSLGGTLNQPQHF. The CDR3 DNA sequence: TGTGCCAGCAGTTTGGGGGGGACCCTCAATCAGCCCCAGCATTTT.